This entry lists 27 T cell receptor beta chains sequenced from one sample in a study of blood T cell repertoires in COVID-19. Here immunoSEQ multiplex PCR was the method, and the copy in TCRdb shows in-frame clones only, minus some. The sample has 85,000 to 100,000 clones, 75% to 90% seen once. The sequenced material came from peripheral blood. The receptor source for this set is a man in his sixties with acute or convalescent COVID-19.

V and J are TRBV19 and TRBJ1-1; D may be TRBD1 (5 bases). CDR3 size: 11 residues. Trimming stripped 7 bases from V and 11 bases from J, with 14 bases between. Germline CDR1 is LNHDA and CDR2 is SQIVND (reference sequence). CDR3 protein: CASIGGVGAFF. The DNA of the CDR3 is TGTGCCAGTATTGGGGGGGTAGGGGCTTTCTTT.

The chain carries TRBV19 and TRBJ1-3; D is unclear. Trimming took 6 bases from V and 4 from J, leaving 13 bases between them. The CDR3 is 14 residues long. The germline V gene encodes CDR1 LNHDA and CDR2 SQIVND (reference sequence). CDR3 sequence: CASRKTGAGNTIYF. CDR3 bases: TGTGCCAGTAGGAAAACGGGAGCGGGAAACACCATATATTTT.

Worth noting for this clone: This same CDR3 is encoded by further DNA sequences in the sample. The gene calls are TRBV5-1 and TRBJ2-5; no reliable D call. Germline assignment: CDR1 SGHRS and CDR2 YFSETQ. The V end was cut by 0 bases, the J end by 1 base, with 7 bases between. The CDR3 loop spans 14 amino acids. The CDR3 protein is CASSLAHSQETQYF. CDR3 nucleotides: TGCGCCAGCAGCTTGGCCCACAGCCAAGAGACCCAGTACTTC.

This clone was recorded only once. The rearrangement uses TRBV14 and TRBJ2-7; 10 bases are a match to TRBD2. CDR3 length: 15 residues. Per germline, CDR1 SGHDN and CDR2 FVKESK. With 3 bases clipped from V and 3 bases from J, the junction kept 5 bases outside the gene matches. The CDR3 here is CASSQTTSGVYEQYF. The CDR3 coding sequence is TGTGCCAGCAGCCAGACAACTAGCGGGGTCTACGAGCAGTACTTC. The full variable domain, with the rest looked up from reference TRBV14 and TRBJ2-7, is EAGVTQFPSHSVIEKGQTVTLRCDPISGHDNLYWYRRVMGKEIKFLLHFVKESKQDESGMPNNRFLAERTGGTYSTLKVQPAELEDSGVYFCASSQTTSGVYEQYFGPGTRLTVT.

The gene calls are TRBV11-3 and TRBJ2-7; TRBD1 matches at 7 bases. Germline V gene lookup returns CDR1 SGHNT and CDR2 YENEEA. The length of the CDR3 is 14 residues. After removal of 5 bases from V and 1 base from J, the junction contained 5 bases not matched to a gene. The CDR3 bases are TGTGCCAGCAGCCCACAGGGGACATCCTACGAGCAGTACTTC. Its translation is CASSPQGTSYEQYF. The full variable domain, rest sourced from reference TRBV11-3 and TRBJ2-7, is EAGVVQSPRYKIIEKKQPVAFWCNPISGHNTLYWYLQNLGQGPELLIRYENEEAVDDSQLPKDRFSAERLKGVDSTLKIQPAELGDSAVYLCASSPQGTSYEQYFGPGTRLTVT.

The gene calls are TRBV2 and TRBJ1-4; TRBD1 matches 7 bases. Germline CDR1 reads SNHLY; CDR2 reads FYNNEI. V trimming: 4 bases; J trimming: 4 bases; junction bases outside the gene matches: 18. This CDR3 spans 19 amino acids. The CDR3 here is CASSGGTSRDSFGNEKLFF. The CDR3 nucleotides read TGTGCCAGCAGTGGAGGGACGTCCCGGGACAGTTTTGGTAATGAAAAACTGTTTTTT.

The chain uses TRBV19 and TRBJ1-2; D remains ambiguous. Germline loops: CDR1 LNHDA, CDR2 SQIVND (reference sequence). The CDR3 is made up of 13 amino acids. V lost 6 bases to trimming and J lost 8 bases, with 16 bases between them. For the CDR3, the DNA is TGTGCCAGTAGCCCCCTGGGAGGGAACGGCTACACCTTC. Translated, it gives CASSPLGGNGYTF.

The V and J genes are TRBV11-2 and TRBJ1-3; no clear D. Germline V gives CDR1 SGHAT, CDR2 FQNNGV. The CDR3 totals 14 residues. The V end lost 3 bases, the J end lost 3 bases, and 9 bases lay between the germline ends. Here the CDR3 reads CASSFPGGGNTIYF. The CDR3 DNA follows: TGTGCCAGCAGCTTCCCAGGAGGTGGAAACACCATATATTTT.

The V gene is TRBV29-1, the J gene TRBJ2-5; TRBD1 matches 9 bases. The germline V gene has CDR1 SQVTM and CDR2 ANQGSEA. This CDR3 comprises 13 residues. With 4 bases clipped from V and 9 bases from J, the junction kept 9 bases outside the gene matches. This chain's CDR3 is CSVVGDREKAQYF. DNA of the CDR3: TGCAGCGTTGTCGGGGACAGGGAAAAAGCCCAGTACTTC.

This chain connects TRBV6-5 to TRBJ1-2; 8 positions match TRBD1. The CDR3 covers 14 residues. V shed 7 bases, J shed 1 base, and the junction held 5 bases outside the gene matches. From germline, CDR1 is MNHEY and CDR2 SVGAGI. The CDR3 region is CASTNRGYNYGYTF. The CDR3 DNA reads TGTGCCAGCACAAACAGGGGGTATAACTATGGCTACACCTTC.

The chain employs TRBV27 and TRBJ1-2; possibly TRBD1 for D (5 bases). This CDR3 is built from 12 residues. V dropped 6 bases and J dropped 2 bases, with 7 bases sitting between them. The germline V gene has CDR1 MNHEY and CDR2 SMNVEV (reference sequence). DNA for the CDR3: TGTGCCAGCAGCCGACAGAACTATGGCTACACCTTC. Its protein product is CASSRQNYGYTF.

V gene TRBV5-1 combines with J gene TRBJ2-7; TRBD1 aligns across 9 bases. Germline V gene sequence: CDR1 SGHRS, CDR2 YFSETQ. V trimming: 3 bases; J trimming: 7 bases; junction bases outside the gene matches: 11. The CDR3 covers 15 residues. DNA for the CDR3: TGCGCCAGCAGCTCGAATATGGGACAGGGCGGGGAGCAGTACTTC. This codes for CASSSNMGQGGEQYF.

The V call is TRBV30, the J call TRBJ2-1, with D possibly matching TRBD1 (7 bases). The CDR3 covers 16 residues. CDR1 and CDR2 (germline): GTSNPN, SVGIG (reference sequence). V lost 0 bases and J lost 6, with 18 bases in between. The CDR3 DNA is TGTGCCTGGAGTGTACCAGGGGGATTGGGGGGCAATGAGCAGTTCTTC. This gives the protein CAWSVPGGLGGNEQFF.

The rearrangement links TRBV7-9 to TRBJ2-3; 8 positions match TRBD1. The V gene's germline CDR1 is SEHNR and CDR2 FQNEAQ (reference sequence). V was pared by 5 bases and J by 3 bases, with 4 bases of the junction left unmatched. The CDR3 contains 14 residues. The CDR3 bases are TGTGCCAGCAGCGTGGACAGGGCTACAGATACGCAGTATTTT. Its protein is CASSVDRATDTQYF.

The DNA for the CDR3 is TGTGCCAGTAGTATAGTCAAAATCCGGGGGACTGGGGCCAACGTCCTGACTTTC. Translating it yields CASSIVKIRGTGANVLTF. This chain joins TRBV19 and TRBJ2-6; a possible D gene is TRBD2 (6 bases). Trimming shortened V by 1 base and J by 2 bases, and 15 bases separated the two germline ends. This CDR3 contains 18 residues. Germline V CDR1 and CDR2: LNHDA, SQIVND (reference sequence).

The rearrangement joins TRBV7-8 to TRBJ2-3; D not resolved. V shed 1 base and J shed 0 bases, with 8 bases lying between them. CDR3 length equals 15 residues. Germline V gene data show CDR1 as SGHVS and CDR2 as FQNEAQ. The CDR3 spells CASSLEYSSTDTQYF. For the CDR3, the DNA is TGTGCCAGCAGCTTAGAGTACAGCAGCACAGATACGCAGTATTTT.

This chain links TRBV9 with TRBJ2-1; 9 positions agree with TRBD1. There are 15 residues in the CDR3. The trim removed 4 bases at V and 3 bases at J, leaving 5 bases unmatched. Germline CDR1 is SGDLS and CDR2 is YYNGEE. In DNA, the CDR3 is TGTGCCAGCAGCTTGGACAGGGGCGACTACAATGAGCAGTTCTTC. Translation: CASSLDRGDYNEQFF.

The chain links TRBV4-2 to TRBJ1-1; the D gene is possibly TRBD1 (5 bases). The V end lost 2 bases, the J end lost 1 base, and 14 bases lay between the germline ends. The CDR3 totals 16 residues. Germline CDR1 and CDR2: LGHNA and YNFKEQ. The CDR3 loop is CASSQLQVRKNTEAFF. CDR3 nucleotide sequence: TGTGCCAGCAGCCAATTACAGGTGAGAAAGAACACTGAAGCTTTCTTT.

This chain uses TRBV18 with TRBJ2-2; D is unclear. Trimming took off 1 base at V and 4 bases at J, with 7 bases between the two ends. CDR3 length: 14 residues. CDR1 and CDR2 from the germline V gene are KGHSH and LQKENI. The CDR3 DNA reads as TGTGCCAGCTCACCACGGGCGACCACCGGGGAGCTGTTTTTT. Protein product: CASSPRATTGELFF.

The V and J genes are TRBV10-2 and TRBJ1-3, with D hard to call. V lost 5 bases and J 0 bases, leaving 11 bases between the germline ends. In germline, CDR1 is WSHSY, CDR2 SAAADI. The CDR3 has 15 amino acids. The DNA of the CDR3 is TGCGCCAGCAGTCACCCCCCGGGCTCTGGAAACACCATATATTTT. As protein: CASSHPPGSGNTIYF.

This chain uses TRBV12-5 with TRBJ1-5; 8 nucleotides match TRBD1. The CDR3 consists of 14 residues. V was pared by 6 bases and J by 7 bases, with 8 bases of the junction left unmatched. Germline CDR1 is LGHNT and CDR2 is FRNRAP. CDR3 sequence reads: CASGLGQGVQPQHF. CDR3 nucleotides: TGTGCTAGTGGCCTAGGACAGGGCGTCCAGCCCCAGCATTTT.

This chain's CDR3 is CASQTGYGYTF. CDR3 nucleotide sequence: TGTGCCAGTCAGACAGGGTATGGCTACACCTTC. The chain joins TRBV21-1 to TRBJ1-2; the tabulated D call, TRBD1, remains unverified against the DNA. TRBV21-1 is tagged as a pseudogene. The CDR3 covers 11 residues.

The chain employs TRBV3-1 (or the pseudogene TRBV3-2) and TRBJ2-2; D is possibly TRBD1 (6 bases). The CDR3 has 16 amino acids. Trimming pared 1 base from V and 3 bases from J, leaving 12 bases between. Germline values: CDR1 LGHDT, CDR2 YNNKEL (reference sequence). CDR3 region: CASSQARGIDTGELFF. CDR3 nucleotides: TGTGCCAGCAGCCAAGCCAGGGGTATCGACACCGGGGAGCTGTTTTTT.

This chain uses TRBV27 with TRBJ2-7; TRBD1 matches at 11 bases. The ends lost 5 bases at V and 2 bases at J; junction bases unmatched: 5. CDR3 length: 15 residues. Germline V CDR1 and CDR2: MNHEY, SMNVEV (reference sequence). CDR3 protein: CASSPKGQGAYEQYF. CDR3 bases: TGTGCCAGCAGTCCGAAGGGACAGGGGGCCTACGAGCAGTACTTC.

This clone appeared a few times. This chain joins TRBV5-6 and TRBJ2-2; 8 nucleotides match TRBD1. The CDR3 has 15 residues. Per germline, CDR1 SGHDT and CDR2 YYEEEE. V lost 3 bases to trimming and J lost 4 bases; unmatched junction nucleotides: 5. The CDR3 sequence is CASSSQGAGTGELFF. The DNA of the CDR3 is TGTGCCAGCAGCTCCCAGGGGGCGGGCACCGGGGAGCTGTTTTTT.

The rearrangement joins TRBV24-1 to TRBJ2-5, with TRBD2 matching over 11 bases. J lost 3 bases, V lost 1 base, and 3 bases had no gene match. Germline V lookup: CDR1 KGHDR, CDR2 SFDVKD. CDR3 length: 16 residues. The CDR3 loop reads CATSDFSTSGKETQYF. The CDR3 DNA follows: TGTGCCACCAGTGATTTTTCGACTAGCGGGAAAGAGACCCAGTACTTC.

The gene calls are TRBV7-3 and TRBJ2-1; a possible D gene is TRBD2 (6 bases). Trimming took 5 bases from V and 9 from J, leaving 20 bases between them. The CDR3 is 15 residues long. Germline assignment: CDR1 SGHTA and CDR2 FQGTGA. The CDR3 DNA reads TGTGCCAGCAGCCCCGTTCCTGGAGGGCAGGGTGAGCAGTTCTTC. This encodes CASSPVPGGQGEQFF.